The 5 T cell receptor beta chains reported below all come from one sample, sequenced in a study of blood T cell repertoires in COVID-19. Clones were sequenced by immunoSEQ multiplex PCR, and TCRdb holds only the in-frame ones, with some missing. The sample records 250,000 to 300,000 clones, 85% to 90% being singletons. What was sequenced was peripheral blood. The source is a woman between 50 and 59 years old with COVID-19, enrolled during active disease.

The chain employs TRBV29-1 and TRBJ2-7, with 9 bases lining up with TRBD2. Germline CDR1 is SQVTM and CDR2 is ANQGSEA. The CDR3 is 14 residues long. Trimming at V came to 6 bases and at J to 2 bases, leaving 8 bases not matched to a gene. The CDR3 DNA sequence: TGCAGCGTGTTAGCGGGAGTGAGCCCCTACGAGCAGTACTTC. Protein: CSVLAGVSPYEQYF.

V and J are TRBV9 and TRBJ2-1, with D tentatively TRBD1 (5 bases). The V end lost 2 bases, the J end lost 4 bases, and 19 bases lay between the germline ends. Germline V lookup: CDR1 SGDLS, CDR2 YYNGEE. There are 17 residues in the CDR3. CDR3 in DNA: TGTGCCAGCAGCGTTGGGGCTACTAACAGCCTATACAATGAGCAGTTCTTC. This codes for CASSVGATNSLYNEQFF.

V gene TRBV30 combines with J gene TRBJ1-2; 7 bases map to TRBD1. The CDR3 contains 12 residues. Germline values: CDR1 GTSNPN, CDR2 SVGIG (reference sequence). Unmatched junction bases numbered 5, after V lost 2 bases and J lost 8 bases. CDR3 in DNA: TGTGCCTGGAGTCGACAGGGACACGGCTACACCTTC. Translated: CAWSRQGHGYTF.

V is TRBV6-5 and J is TRBJ1-2; D remains ambiguous. Trimming left V 2 bases short and J 4 bases short, with 11 bases between. CDR1 and CDR2 from the germline V gene are MNHEY and SVGAGI. The length of the CDR3 is 14 residues. The CDR3 protein is CASSYVQAAYGYTF. CDR3 in DNA: TGTGCCAGCAGTTACGTGCAGGCTGCCTATGGCTACACCTTC.

V and J are TRBV5-1 and TRBJ1-1; D not certain. V was trimmed by 2 bases and J by 2 bases, leaving 10 bases between them. Germline CDR1 and CDR2: SGHRS and YFSETQ. This CDR3 has 14 residues. The CDR3 loop is CASSFYGDNTEAFF. CDR3 sequence (DNA): TGCGCCAGCAGCTTTTATGGAGACAACACTGAAGCTTTCTTT.